Detailed here is one T cell receptor beta chain. Profiled with immunoSEQ multiplex PCR; TCRdb holds only in-frame clones, not every one. The sample shows 55,000 to 80,000 clones, about 90% of them seen only once. The CDR3 loop spans 16 amino acids. These data come from a study of PD-L1 blockade in urothelial cancer. Study overall: Blood was analyzed 3 weeks (second dose) and 6 weeks after treatment start.

The time point: pretreatment peripheral blood. It was locally advanced or metastatic urothelial carcinoma that patients had. The rearrangement links TRBV21-1 to TRBJ2-3; the DNA was not compared with TRBD2, the D call given in the table. TRBV21-1 is a known pseudogene. Sequenced material: PBMCs, taken around atezolizumab (anti-PD-L1) treatment. This receptor was obtained from a man in his 60s with urothelial cancer. The CDR3, as DNA: TGTGCCAGCAGCAAAGTAGAAGCGGGGGGAGCAGATACGCAGTATTTT. This codes for CASSKVEAGGADTQYF.